Following are 10 T cell receptor beta chains from one sample sequenced in a study of blood T cell repertoires in COVID-19. Repertoires were generated with immunoSEQ multiplex PCR, while TCRdb's copy carries only in-frame clones and drops some. Here the sample spans more than 200,000 clones, approximately 80% being singletons. Sequenced: PBMCs or T cells enriched from blood (not recorded which). These TCRs come from a woman aged 40-49 years with acute COVID-19.

This clone occurred many times. The CDR3 spells CASSLGPGTGGDVLTF. The CDR3 DNA sequence: TGTGCCAGCAGCTTAGGTCCCGGGACAGGGGGCGACGTCCTGACTTTC. V and J are TRBV7-2 and TRBJ2-6; TRBD1 matches at 12 bases. J was trimmed by 11 bases and V by 1 base; bases with no gene match: 6. There are 16 residues in the CDR3. The germline V gene encodes CDR1 SGHTA and CDR2 FQGNSA.

The rearrangement uses TRBV6-5 and TRBJ1-2; 7 positions agree with TRBD1. The germline CDR1 and CDR2 sequences are MNHEY and SVGAGI. The CDR3 consists of 12 residues. The trim removed 5 bases at V and 8 bases at J, leaving 5 bases unmatched. The DNA of the CDR3 is TGTGCCAGCAGTCTGCGACAGGGAGGCTACACCTTC. As protein: CASSLRQGGYTF.

This clone was observed a single time. This chain uses TRBV3-1 (or the pseudogene TRBV3-2) with TRBJ2-2; 8 positions agree with TRBD2. Germline V gene sequence: CDR1 LGHDT, CDR2 YNNKEL (reference sequence). The CDR3 length is 16 residues. Trimming at V came to 0 bases and at J to 7 bases, leaving 7 bases not matched to a gene. The DNA of the CDR3 is TGTGCCAGCAGCCAAGAGCCGGGACTAGTAAGCGGGGAGCTGTTTTTT. It yields the protein CASSQEPGLVSGELFF.

The gene calls are TRBV6-1 and TRBJ1-5, with a tentative D call TRBD1 (5 bases). The CDR3 runs to 13 residues. V was cut by 3 bases and J by 7 bases, with 10 bases left in between. Germline CDR1 and CDR2: MNHNS and SASEGT. The DNA of the CDR3 is TGTGCCAGCAGTGATGGCGGGGGACAGCCCCAGCATTTT. The encoded protein is CASSDGGGQPQHF.

The rearrangement uses TRBV7-9 and TRBJ2-2; 9 bases fit TRBD2. The CDR3 sequence is 17 residues long. J gave up 7 bases and V 3 bases, and 12 bases lay outside the gene matches. Germline lookup yields CDR1 SEHNR and CDR2 FQNEAQ (reference sequence). This CDR3 is CASSFASAGGQIGELFF. For the CDR3, the DNA is TGTGCCAGCAGCTTCGCTTCGGCGGGGGGGCAAATCGGGGAGCTGTTTTTT.

This chain links TRBV7-9 with TRBJ2-3, with 11 bases fitting TRBD2. The CDR3 has 16 amino acids. The ends lost 5 bases at V and 6 bases at J; junction bases unmatched: 10. The germline V gene has CDR1 SEHNR and CDR2 FQNEAQ (reference sequence). As DNA, the CDR3 is TGTGCCAGCAGCCCGATACTAGCGGGAGTTTCGGATACGCAGTATTTT. Protein sequence: CASSPILAGVSDTQYF. The whole variable domain, filled in from reference TRBV7-9 and TRBJ2-3, reads DTGVSQNPRHKITKRGQNVTFRCDPISEHNRLYWYRQTLGQGPEFLTYFQNEAQLEKSRLLSDRFSAERPKGSFSTLEIQRTEQGDSAMYLCASSPILAGVSDTQYFGPGTRLTVL.

This clone was seen once. Here the CDR3 reads CASSIDLTGPEGDEQFF. CDR3 DNA sequence: TGTGCCAGTAGTATAGACCTAACGGGCCCCGAGGGGGATGAGCAGTTCTTC. J is TRBJ2-1 and V is TRBV19; D may be TRBD1 (6 bases). Germline V gene lookup returns CDR1 LNHDA and CDR2 SQIVND (reference sequence). Trimming took off 0 bases at V and 8 bases at J, with 20 bases between the two ends. The CDR3 spans 17 residues.

V gene TRBV19 combines with J gene TRBJ1-5; TRBD1 agrees at 7 bases. The CDR3 length is 14 residues. The ends lost 1 base at V and 5 bases at J; junction bases unmatched: 2. Germline values: CDR1 LNHDA, CDR2 SQIVND (reference sequence). For the CDR3, the DNA is TGTGCCAGTAGTATAGGCAGGGGGGATCAGCCCCAGCATTTT. Protein product: CASSIGRGDQPQHF.

This sequence joins TRBV30 and TRBJ2-1; TRBD2 matches 9 bases. Germline V gene data show CDR1 as GTSNPN and CDR2 as SVGIG (reference sequence). V was pared by 0 bases and J by 9 bases, with 9 bases of the junction left unmatched. The CDR3 sequence is 15 residues long. CDR3 residues: CAWSVQLAGIREQFF. The CDR3 bases are TGTGCCTGGAGTGTACAGCTAGCGGGAATTCGTGAGCAGTTCTTC.

The chain couples TRBV21-1 to TRBJ2-1; TRBD1 is the table's D call and was not checked against the DNA. TRBV21-1 is tagged as a pseudogene. The CDR3 runs to 16 residues. The CDR3 nucleotides are TGTGCCAGCCTCGCCACACCCTCCGACAGTTACAATGAGCAGTTCTTC. Its translation is CASLATPSDSYNEQFF.